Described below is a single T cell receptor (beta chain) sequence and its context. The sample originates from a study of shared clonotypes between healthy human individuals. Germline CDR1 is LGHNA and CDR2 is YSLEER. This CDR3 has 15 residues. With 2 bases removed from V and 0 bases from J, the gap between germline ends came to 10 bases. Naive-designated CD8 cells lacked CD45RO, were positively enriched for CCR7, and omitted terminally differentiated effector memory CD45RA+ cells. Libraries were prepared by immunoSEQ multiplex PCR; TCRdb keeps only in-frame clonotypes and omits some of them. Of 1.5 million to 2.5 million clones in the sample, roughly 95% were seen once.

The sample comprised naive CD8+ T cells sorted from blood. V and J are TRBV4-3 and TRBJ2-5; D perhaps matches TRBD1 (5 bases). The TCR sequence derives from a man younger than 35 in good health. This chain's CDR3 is CASSQSGADQETQYF. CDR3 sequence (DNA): TGCGCCAGCAGCCAAAGTGGGGCGGACCAAGAGACCCAGTACTTC.